This T cell receptor (beta chain) appears in the sequencing data of a study of T cell responses to AZD1222 COVID-19 vaccine. Study observations and caveats: Most donors were white British, females outnumbered males, and clonal diversity was possibly underestimated. Repertoires were obtained solely post-peak T cell response. Regions left unmutated in variants are reportedly the target of nearly half of spike-specific TCRs.

In regard to this clone: Antigen: not known.

The table came from immunoSEQ multiplex PCR; TCRdb's copy has only in-frame clones and leaves some out. Altogether almost 95,000 clones are present, about 85% being singletons, with the ten largest covering roughly 4.7%. The germline V gene encodes CDR1 MNHEY and CDR2 SVGAGI. This CDR3 comprises 14 residues. Unmatched junction bases numbered 8, after V lost 6 bases and J lost 4 bases. The TCR sequence derives from an adult who received the AZD1222 COVID-19 vaccine. The material was peripheral blood, obtained 28 days after the second AZD1222 dose. The chain employs TRBV6-5 and TRBJ2-7; 8 bases fit TRBD1. CDR3 amino acids: CASSTGQVNYEQYF. The CDR3 nucleotides read TGTGCCAGCAGCACGGGACAGGTAAATTACGAGCAGTACTTC.